The 27 T cell receptor beta chains below come from one sample, sequenced in a study of T cell responses to AZD1222 COVID-19 vaccine. Generated by immunoSEQ multiplex PCR, the TCRdb table keeps only in-frame clones and is missing some. The profile shows 120,000 to 150,000 clones, about 90% of them singletons. The sample in question was peripheral blood, obtained on day 0 of AZD1222 vaccination. The receptors stem from an adult in good health.

The chain is built from TRBV9 and TRBJ2-7, with 8 positions matching TRBD2. The CDR3 spans 14 residues. V trimming: 2 bases; J trimming: 4 bases; junction bases outside the gene matches: 5. CDR1 SGDLS and CDR2 YYNGEE come from the germline V gene. The CDR3 is CASSVSGGHYEQYF. DNA for the CDR3: TGTGCCAGCAGCGTTTCGGGAGGGCATTACGAGCAGTACTTC.

The chain is built from TRBV4-3 and TRBJ2-3; 8 bases map to TRBD1. Germline assignment: CDR1 LGHNA and CDR2 YSLEER. The ends lost 2 bases at V and 2 bases at J; junction bases unmatched: 6. This CDR3 contains 16 residues. The CDR3 protein is CASSQSRTGFTDTQYF. The CDR3 DNA is TGCGCCAGCAGCCAAAGTCGGACAGGGTTCACAGATACGCAGTATTTT.

CDR3 region: CASSQAGETDTQYF. The CDR3 DNA sequence: TGTGCCAGCAGCCAGGCAGGGGAAACAGATACGCAGTATTTT. The chain has TRBV4-2 and TRBJ2-3, with D perhaps TRBD1 (6 bases). V lost 3 bases and J 3 bases, leaving 10 bases between the germline ends. This CDR3 has 14 residues. CDR1 and CDR2 from the germline V gene are LGHNA and YNFKEQ.

The V gene is TRBV27, the J gene TRBJ2-7; tentative D call: TRBD1 (5 bases). The germline CDR1 and CDR2 sequences are MNHEY and SMNVEV (reference sequence). The V gene lost 1 base and the J gene lost 1 base, with 11 bases spanning the gap. The CDR3 is made up of 15 amino acids. The CDR3: CASSLLAGLSYEQYF. The DNA of the CDR3 is TGTGCCAGCAGTTTATTGGCAGGGCTTTCCTACGAGCAGTACTTC.

The rearrangement links TRBV7-9 to TRBJ1-6; D possibly corresponds to TRBD1 (6 bases). Trimming shortened V by 3 bases and J by 5 bases, and 11 bases separated the two germline ends. CDR1 is SEHNR, CDR2 FQNEAQ, per germline (reference sequence). The CDR3 has 15 amino acids. The CDR3 coding sequence is TGTGCCAGCAGCTTGGGGGCCCCGAATAATTCACCCCTCCACTTT. Its protein is CASSLGAPNNSPLHF.

V usage is TRBV28 and J usage is TRBJ2-7; 9 bases are a match to TRBD1. With V trimmed by 3 bases and J by 3 bases, 6 bases remained unmatched. CDR1 and CDR2 from the germline V gene are MDHEN and SYDVKM. This CDR3 region has 15 residues. Here the CDR3 DNA reads TGTGCCAGCAGTTTGACCGGGACAGGGCGCTACGAGCAGTACTTC. Translation gives CASSLTGTGRYEQYF.

The chain recombines TRBV27 with TRBJ1-2; 11 bases line up with TRBD1. In germline, CDR1 is MNHEY, CDR2 SMNVEV (reference sequence). Unmatched junction bases numbered 8, after V lost 5 bases and J lost 9 bases. The CDR3 sequence is 14 residues long. The CDR3 DNA sequence: TGTGCCAGCAGTCCCCGGACAGGGGGCGTTAGCTACACCTTC. It codes for CASSPRTGGVSYTF.

This clone came up once. V gene TRBV5-6 combines with J gene TRBJ1-6, with D perhaps matching TRBD1 (5 bases). In germline, CDR1 is SGHDT, CDR2 YYEEEE. The CDR3 contains 13 residues. V was trimmed by 2 bases and J by 12 bases, leaving 12 bases between them. CDR3 nucleotides: TGTGCCAGCAGCTTCCAGGGACGCGAACCCCTCCACTTT. It is translated as CASSFQGREPLHF.

The J gene is TRBJ2-7, the V gene TRBV19, with 7 bases that match TRBD2. V lost 4 bases and J lost 5; bases outside the gene matches: 11. This CDR3 is 15 amino acids long. Germline-derived CDR1 and CDR2 are LNHDA and SQIVND (reference sequence). The CDR3 DNA is TGTGCCAGTAGTACCTCAAGGGCGGGAGATAACGAGCAGTACTTC. It codes for CASSTSRAGDNEQYF.

V usage is TRBV10-3 and J usage is TRBJ2-3; 11 bases are shared with TRBD2. After removal of 10 bases from V and 0 bases from J, the junction contained 3 bases not matched to a gene. This CDR3 spans 14 amino acids. CDR1 ENHRY and CDR2 SYGVKD come from the germline V gene. The CDR3 spells CATLAGGSTDTQYF. CDR3 bases: TGTGCCACCTTAGCGGGAGGGAGCACAGATACGCAGTATTTT.

This chain joins TRBV18 and TRBJ1-6; D is ambiguous. Trimming took off 3 bases at V and 0 bases at J, with 12 bases between the two ends. Germline V gene data show CDR1 as KGHSH and CDR2 as LQKENI. The CDR3 is made up of 17 amino acids. The CDR3 spells CASSPTGRSSYNSPLHF. CDR3 in DNA: TGTGCCAGCTCACCTACCGGACGGAGCTCCTATAATTCACCCCTCCACTTT.

The rearrangement joins TRBV9 to TRBJ1-2; possible D gene TRBD1, 6 bases. The CDR3 covers 14 residues. The ends were cut back, 4 bases at V and 2 bases at J, with 12 bases in the middle. Germline V gene lookup returns CDR1 SGDLS and CDR2 YYNGEE. For the CDR3, the DNA is TGTGCCAGCAGCTCAGGGGCAGCCAACTATGGCTACACCTTC. Translated, it gives CASSSGAANYGYTF.

The chain uses TRBV13 and TRBJ1-2; the match to TRBD1 covers 9 bases. The CDR3 is made up of 16 amino acids. J was trimmed by 4 bases and V by 2 bases; bases with no gene match: 8. Germline CDR1 PRHDT, CDR2 FYEKMQ (reference sequence). CDR3 residues: CASSLRGQGPFYGYTF. CDR3 coding DNA: TGTGCCAGCAGCTTACGAGGACAGGGGCCATTCTATGGCTACACCTTC.

This clone was counted only a few times. Other DNA sequences within the sample encode an identical CDR3. The rearrangement links TRBV6-1 to TRBJ2-7; the match to TRBD2 covers 10 bases. V was clipped by 1 base and J by 0 bases; unmatched bases: 0. The germline CDR1 and CDR2 sequences are MNHNS and SASEGT. This CDR3 is 15 amino acids long. CDR3: CASSEGTSGSYEQYF. The CDR3, as DNA: TGTGCCAGCAGTGAAGGGACTAGCGGCTCCTACGAGCAGTACTTC.

The chain carries TRBV5-6 and TRBJ1-6; unclear D gene. The V gene lost 1 base and the J gene lost 7 bases, with 18 bases spanning the gap. The length of the CDR3 is 17 residues. The germline V gene encodes CDR1 SGHDT and CDR2 YYEEEE. The CDR3 sequence is CASSLFGGEPHNSPLHF. CDR3 coding DNA: TGTGCCAGCAGCTTGTTCGGCGGGGAGCCCCACAATTCACCCCTCCACTTT. Complete variable domain (other parts from reference TRBV5-6 and TRBJ1-6): DAGVTQSPTHLIKTRGQQVTLRCSPKSGHDTVSWYQQALGQGPQFIFQYYEEEERQRGNFPDRFSGHQFPNYSSELNVNALLLGDSALYLCASSLFGGEPHNSPLHFGNGTRLTVT.

As for this clone: The junction does not match germline at one end; this may be a read error. The CDR3: CASSLGASNEQFF. In nucleotides, the CDR3 is TGTGCTAGCAGCTTAGGCGCATCCAATGAGCAGTTCTTC. The V gene is TRBV7-7, the J gene TRBJ2-1; D unresolved. The length of the CDR3 is 13 residues. Germline CDR1 reads SSHAT; CDR2 reads FNYEAQ (reference sequence).

The rearrangement links TRBV5-6 to TRBJ2-5; TRBD2 aligns across 8 bases. Germline V CDR1 and CDR2: SGHDT, YYEEEE. J gave up 5 bases and V 4 bases, and 16 bases lay outside the gene matches. The CDR3 covers 17 residues. The CDR3 sequence: CASSPILAGSRMETQYF. The CDR3, as DNA: TGTGCCAGCAGCCCCATCTTAGCGGGATCGAGAATGGAGACCCAGTACTTC. Full variable domain (remainder filled in from reference TRBV5-6 and TRBJ2-5): DAGVTQSPTHLIKTRGQQVTLRCSPKSGHDTVSWYQQALGQGPQFIFQYYEEEERQRGNFPDRFSGHQFPNYSSELNVNALLLGDSALYLCASSPILAGSRMETQYFGPGTRLLVL.

This clone was seen a handful of times. The chain carries TRBV6-5 and TRBJ2-7; D unclear. The CDR3 contains 14 residues. CDR1 is MNHEY, CDR2 SVGAGI, per germline. The V gene lost 4 bases and the J gene lost 0 bases, with 10 bases spanning the gap. The CDR3 coding sequence is TGTGCCAGCAGTTTGACGTACAGCTCCTACGAGCAGTACTTC. The encoded protein is CASSLTYSSYEQYF.

The chain combines TRBV29-1 with TRBJ2-1, with TRBD2 identical over 7 bases. Germline V lookup: CDR1 SQVTM, CDR2 ANQGSEA. CDR3 length equals 12 residues. The junction had 4 bases not matched to a gene; V was cut back by 6 bases and J by 5 bases. CDR3 DNA sequence: TGCAGCGTGACTAGCTTAAACAATGAGCAGTTCTTC. Its translation: CSVTSLNNEQFF.

The V and J genes are TRBV11-1 and TRBJ2-2; D is unresolved. Trimming removed 3 bases from V and 1 base from J, with 12 bases in between. CDR3 length: 16 amino acids. Per germline, CDR1 SGHAT and CDR2 FQDESV (reference sequence). CDR3 sequence: CASSLKGLGNTGELFF. DNA of the CDR3: TGTGCCAGCAGCTTGAAAGGGCTGGGGAACACCGGGGAGCTGTTTTTT.

The chain couples TRBV24-1 to TRBJ2-1; 9 bases fit TRBD2. The V gene end was trimmed by 4 bases and the J gene end by 6 bases; junction bases not matched to a gene: 9. The CDR3 runs to 16 residues. The germline V gene has CDR1 KGHDR and CDR2 SFDVKD. CDR3 amino acids: CATSESRGLAFNEQFF. Here the CDR3 DNA reads TGTGCCACCAGTGAAAGTAGGGGACTAGCTTTCAATGAGCAGTTCTTC.

The chain joins TRBV4-2 to TRBJ2-7; 8 nucleotides line up with TRBD2. J was trimmed by 2 bases and V by 0 bases; bases with no gene match: 3. CDR3 length equals 15 residues. Looked up from germline, CDR1 is LGHNA and CDR2 is YNFKEQ. DNA for the CDR3: TGTGCCAGCAGCCAAGAGGGCGGGGGGACCTACGAGCAGTACTTC. It is translated as CASSQEGGGTYEQYF.

This chain connects TRBV6-2 or TRBV6-3 to TRBJ1-1, with D hard to call. V was clipped by 2 bases and J by 1 base, with 11 bases between them. Germline-derived CDR1 and CDR2 are MNHEY and SVGEGT. The CDR3 consists of 15 residues. Here the CDR3 DNA reads TGTGCCAGCAGTTACCGGACGGAGGGGAACACTGAAGCTTTCTTT. Its translation: CASSYRTEGNTEAFF.

The V call is TRBV6-5, the J call TRBJ2-7; the D is unclear. The CDR3 covers 13 residues. The germline V gene encodes CDR1 MNHEY and CDR2 SVGAGI. The ends were cut back, 4 bases at V and 4 bases at J, with 11 bases in the middle. The CDR3, as DNA: TGTGCCAGCAGTTGGCTTTCGGGTTACGAGCAGTACTTC. This translates into CASSWLSGYEQYF.

The chain couples TRBV6-5 to TRBJ1-5; D not certain. V was cut by 4 bases and J by 4 bases, with 5 bases left in between. The CDR3 loop spans 12 amino acids. CDR1 and CDR2 from the germline V gene are MNHEY and SVGAGI. The CDR3 DNA reads as TGTGCCAGCAGTTTCCCGAATCAGCCCCAGCATTTT. It is translated as CASSFPNQPQHF.

This clone appeared a few times. The genes are TRBV30 and TRBJ2-5, with a possible D match to TRBD2 (5 bases). Germline loops: CDR1 GTSNPN, CDR2 SVGIG (reference sequence). This CDR3 is 13 amino acids long. V lost 2 bases to trimming and J lost 4 bases, with 11 bases between them. The CDR3 sequence is CAWSSGSGETQYF. The DNA for the CDR3 is TGTGCCTGGAGTAGTGGGAGTGGAGAGACCCAGTACTTC.

The chain uses TRBV7-8 and TRBJ1-6, with D possibly TRBD1 on 6 matching bases. The V end lost 2 bases, the J end lost 6 bases, and 17 bases lay between the germline ends. Germline-derived CDR1 and CDR2 are SGHVS and FQNEAQ. This CDR3 has 17 amino acids. In DNA, the CDR3 is TGTGCCAGCAGCTTAAGATCAGGGGCCTCCGGTAATTCACCCCTCCACTTT. It translates to CASSLRSGASGNSPLHF. The full variable domain, in which reference TRBV7-8 and TRBJ1-6 provide the parts outside the CDR3, is GAGVSQSPRYKVAKRGQDVALRCDPISGHVSLFWYQQALGQGPEFLTYFQNEAQLDKSGLPSDRFFAERPEGSVSTLKIQRTQQEDSAVYLCASSLRSGASGNSPLHFGNGTRLTVT.